This is a list of T cell receptor beta chains from one sample in a study of beta chain features in type 1 diabetes. TCRdb's table, derived via immunoSEQ multiplex PCR, lists solely in-frame clones and lacks some. The sample has 150,000 to 200,000 clones, 8% to 9.5% seen once. Sequenced input: central memory CD4+ T cells from blood. All receptors derive from a woman younger than 35 with type 1 diabetes. Each CDR3 is given with its conserved first and last residue. The D gene is left open where the match is weak. Clone sizes are given selectively: once, few, many, or a class where the clone is expanded.

v_gene	j_gene	abundance	d_gene	CDR3aa	CDR3nt
TRBV6-6	TRBJ1-1	.	.	CASSLQQGWNTEAFF	TGTGCCAGCAGTTTGCAACAGGGTTGGAACACTGAAGCTTTCTTT
TRBV13	TRBJ1-1	.	.	CASSPRPDGGEAFF	TGTGCCAGCAGCCCCCGCCCGGACGGGGGTGAAGCTTTCTTT
TRBV4-3	TRBJ1-3	few	TRBD1	CASSQGQGAGNTIYF	TGCGCCAGCAGCCAAGGACAGGGAGCTGGAAACACCATATATTTT
TRBV28	TRBJ1-2	many	TRBD1	CASTPGGYGYTF	TGTGCCAGCACCCCAGGGGGATATGGCTACACCTTC
TRBV18	TRBJ1-2	.	.	CASSPGLYGYTF	TGTGCCAGCTCACCAGGGCTCTACGGCTACACCTTC
TRBV11-3	TRBJ2-3	few	TRBD1	CASSPWDSLTDTQYF	TGTGCCAGCAGCCCCTGGGACAGCCTCACAGATACGCAGTATTTT
TRBV11-3	TRBJ2-3	.	TRBD2	CASSLAGTNFPQYF	TGTGCCAGCAGCTTAGCCGGGACTAATTTTCCGCAGTATTTT
TRBV18	TRBJ2-1	few	TRBD2	CASSPTSGSNEQFF	TGTGCCAGCTCACCAACTAGCGGGAGCAATGAGCAGTTCTTC
TRBV5-1	TRBJ2-2	few	TRBD2	CASSLLAGENTGELFF	TGCGCCAGCAGCCTACTAGCGGGGGAGAACACCGGGGAGCTGTTTTTT
TRBV25-1	TRBJ1-2	few	.	CASSENQGLYGYTF	TGTGCCAGCAGTGAAAACCAGGGCCTCTATGGCTACACCTTC
TRBV18	TRBJ2-7	.	.	CASSRSGRYEQYF	TGTGCCAGCTCCCGAAGCGGGCGCTACGAGCAGTACTTC
TRBV27	TRBJ2-1	.	TRBD2	CASSKIQAGELVFF	TGTGCCAGCAGTAAAATCCAAGCGGGGGAGCTGGTGTTCTTC
TRBV11-2	TRBJ1-3	few	.	CASSLQGYSGNTIYF	TGTGCCAGCAGCCTACAGGGTTACTCTGGAAACACCATATATTTT
TRBV30	TRBJ2-7	.	.	CAWSSPISIGRSYEQYF	TGTGCCTGGAGTTCGCCGATCTCTATCGGGAGATCCTACGAGCAGTACTTC
TRBV5-1	TRBJ2-6	.	.	CASSRSSGANVLTF	TGCGCCAGCAGCCGGTCCTCTGGGGCCAACGTCCTGACTTTC
TRBV19	TRBJ2-5	.	.	CASSIGGALARETQYF	TGTGCCAGTAGTATAGGAGGCGCACTAGCTCGGGAGACCCAGTACTTC
TRBV7-3	TRBJ2-1	few	TRBD1	CASSRTGAEQFF	TGTGCCAGCAGCCGGACAGGGGCCGAGCAGTTCTTC
TRBV4-3	TRBJ2-5	.	TRBD1	CASSQATGGARETQYF	TGCGCCAGCAGCCAAGCCACAGGGGGCGCGAGGGAGACCCAGTACTTC
TRBV5-1	TRBJ2-4	.	TRBD1	CASSSGRQGDIQYF	TGCGCCAGCAGCTCGGGACGACAGGGGGACATTCAGTACTTC
TRBV10-3	TRBJ2-7	.	TRBD2	CAISESLGGIYEQYF	TGTGCCATCAGTGAGTCCTTGGGGGGGATCTACGAGCAGTACTTC
TRBV11-3	TRBJ2-1	many	TRBD1	CASSKGQGPNEQFF	TGTGCCAGCAGCAAAGGACAGGGACCCAATGAGCAGTTCTTC
TRBV29-1	TRBJ2-1	.	TRBD2	CSVVTSVYNEQFF	TGCAGCGTTGTGACTAGCGTCTACAATGAGCAGTTCTTC
TRBV4-3	TRBJ2-5	.	TRBD1	CASSQETGGRETQYF	TGCGCCAGCAGCCAAGAGACAGGGGGCCGAGAGACCCAGTACTTC
TRBV18	TRBJ2-1	many	TRBD2	CAAELVAGEQFF	TGTGCCGCGGAACTAGTAGCGGGTGAGCAGTTCTTC
TRBV27	TRBJ2-7	few	TRBD2	CASSTRGGLYEQYF	TGTGCCAGCAGTACGCGGGGGGGCCTGTACGAGCAGTACTTC
TRBV7-2	TRBJ2-5	.	TRBD1	CASSPDRARGQETQYF	TGTGCCAGCAGCCCCGACAGGGCTAGGGGCCAAGAGACCCAGTACTTC
TRBV10-1	TRBJ2-2	.	TRBD1	CASNRDRGSGELFF	TGCGCCAGCAACCGGGACAGGGGCTCCGGGGAGCTGTTTTTT
TRBV5-1	TRBJ2-7	few	.	CASSLDREQYF	TGCGCCAGCAGCTTGGATCGGGAGCAGTACTTC
TRBV18	TRBJ2-3	.	TRBD2	CASSPQAGGGTDTQYF	TGTGCCAGCTCACCTCAAGCGGGAGGGGGCACAGATACGCAGTATTTT
TRBV14	TRBJ1-1	few	.	CASSQVGRLAEAFF	TGTGCCAGCAGCCAAGTAGGCAGGCTGGCTGAAGCTTTCTTT
TRBV7-2	TRBJ2-7	few	.	CASRRDSYEQYF	TGTGCCAGCAGGCGGGACAGCTACGAGCAGTACTTC
TRBV18	TRBJ2-7	few	TRBD1	CASSPGTGDRYEQYF	TGTGCCAGCTCTCCAGGGACAGGGGACCGCTACGAGCAGTACTTC
TRBV6-1	TRBJ1-5	.	.	CASSERRYSNQPQHF	TGTGCCAGCAGTGAAAGGAGATATAGCAATCAGCCCCAGCATTTT
TRBV7-2	TRBJ1-6	.	TRBD1	CASSFRQGNSPLHF	TGTGCCAGCAGCTTCCGACAGGGAAATTCACCCCTCCACTTT
TRBV7-9	TRBJ2-1	few	TRBD2	CASSPQGGGGYNEQFF	TGTGCCAGCAGCCCCCAGGGAGGCGGGGGATACAATGAGCAGTTCTTC
TRBV7-6	TRBJ2-5	.	.	CASSLGAGKFRETQYF	TGTGCCAGCAGCTTAGGGGCAGGGAAATTTCGAGAGACCCAGTACTTC
TRBV7-2	TRBJ2-7	.	.	CASSFARDGNEQYF	TGTGCCAGCAGCTTTGCCCGTGACGGGAACGAGCAGTACTTC
TRBV6-5	TRBJ2-7	.	.	CASSPRRESYEQYF	TGTGCCAGCAGTCCCCGCCGGGAGTCCTACGAGCAGTACTTC
TRBV18	TRBJ1-5	.	.	CASSPASGENQPQHF	TGTGCCAGCTCACCAGCTTCAGGGGAGAATCAGCCCCAGCATTTT
TRBV5-5	TRBJ1-5	few	.	CASSPLPNQPQHF	TGTGCCAGCAGCCCGCTACCCAATCAGCCCCAGCATTTT
TRBV4-3	TRBJ2-7	few	TRBD2	CASSQAGGVSYEQYF	TGCGCCAGCAGCCAAGCGGGAGGAGTGTCCTACGAGCAGTACTTC
TRBV7-2	TRBJ2-3	few	.	CASRPGISDTQYF	TGTGCCAGCAGACCAGGGATTTCAGATACGCAGTATTTT
TRBV4-1	TRBJ1-1	.	.	CASSQPTMNTEAFF	TGCGCCAGCAGCCAACCCACTATGAACACTGAAGCTTTCTTT
TRBV29-1	TRBJ1-2	.	.	CSVGAILQDIGYTF	TGCAGCGTTGGGGCTATTTTGCAGGATATTGGCTACACCTTC
TRBV5-1	TRBJ1-4	.	TRBD1	CASSPGQGWEKLFF	TGCGCCAGCAGCCCCGGACAGGGGTGGGAAAAACTGTTTTTT
TRBV7-2	TRBJ2-7	.	TRBD1	CASSPLTGTGQNEQYF	TGTGCCAGCAGCCCATTGACCGGGACAGGGCAAAACGAGCAGTACTTC
TRBV9	TRBJ2-3	.	TRBD2	CASSVGVAGGHTDTQYF	TGTGCCAGCAGCGTAGGAGTAGCGGGGGGTCACACAGATACGCAGTATTTT
TRBV6-6	TRBJ1-2	.	.	CASSSGQLRGYTF	TGTGCCAGCAGTTCCGGACAGCTCCGTGGCTACACCTTC
TRBV18	TRBJ1-2	few	TRBD1	CASSSRTGEGNYGYTF	TGTGCCAGCTCATCAAGGACAGGGGAGGGCAACTATGGCTACACCTTC
TRBV6-5	TRBJ1-2	few	.	CASSYGGYGYTF	TGTGCCAGCAGTTACGGAGGATATGGCTACACCTTC
TRBV29-1	TRBJ1-1	.	.	CSVGVGRVAFF	TGCAGCGTTGGAGTTGGCAGGGTAGCTTTCTTT
TRBV18	TRBJ1-2	many	.	CASSAGPTLYGYTF	TGTGCCAGCTCAGCAGGCCCAACACTCTATGGCTACACCTTC
TRBV7-2	TRBJ2-7	few	TRBD2	CASSPLAGGPSEQYF	TGTGCCAGCAGCCCCCTGGCGGGAGGGCCGTCCGAGCAGTACTTC
TRBV6-6	TRBJ1-2	.	.	CASSYSGGDYGYTF	TGTGCCAGCAGTTACTCGGGGGGGGACTATGGCTACACCTTC
TRBV15	TRBJ2-1	.	TRBD2	CATTRGPSGTGNEQFF	TGTGCCACCACCAGAGGGCCTAGCGGGACGGGCAATGAGCAGTTCTTC